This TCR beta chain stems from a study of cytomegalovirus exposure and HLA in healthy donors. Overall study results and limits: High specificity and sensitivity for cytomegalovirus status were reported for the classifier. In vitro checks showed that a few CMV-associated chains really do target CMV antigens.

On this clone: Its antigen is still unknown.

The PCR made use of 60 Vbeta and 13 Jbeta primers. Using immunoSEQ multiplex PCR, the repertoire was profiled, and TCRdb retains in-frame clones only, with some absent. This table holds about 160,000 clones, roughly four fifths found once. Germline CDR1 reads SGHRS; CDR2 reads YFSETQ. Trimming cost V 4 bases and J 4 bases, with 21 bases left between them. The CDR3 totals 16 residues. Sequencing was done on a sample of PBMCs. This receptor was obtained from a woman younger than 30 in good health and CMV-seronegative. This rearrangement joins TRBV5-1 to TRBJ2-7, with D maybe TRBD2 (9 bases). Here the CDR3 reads CASSQGAAGGPYEQYF. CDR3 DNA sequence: TGCGCCAGCAGCCAGGGGGCCGCGGGAGGGCCGTACGAGCAGTACTTC.